The subject of this entry is one TCR beta chain. Antigen unknown. Measured with immunoSEQ multiplex PCR; TCRdb has only the in-frame clones, and not every one. The sample consists of more than 35,000 clones, about 66% of them appearing once. CDR1 WNHNN and CDR2 SYGVQD come from the germline V gene (reference sequence). V lost 2 bases to trimming and J lost 6 bases; unmatched junction nucleotides: 0. The CDR3 has 14 residues. The source of the sample is a study of vaccination effects on CD4 cells after COVID-19. Study-level results: Of the vaccine-induced clones from healthy vaccinees, merely 1 of 255 recognized common cold coronaviruses as well. Clones from infection and from vaccination both contracted markedly late after vaccination.

ViraFEST assay sequencing came after antigen-specific CD4+ T cells were expanded with viral peptide pools. Subsequent to a culture period of 10 days, CD4+ T cells were isolated. Vaccine recipients had no previous SARS-CoV-2 infection; their nucleocapsid antibodies were negative. The source material was CD4+ T cells from PBMCs cultured with HCoV-OC43 spike peptides, sampled before COVID-19 vaccination. Sample subset: HCoV-OC43 spike overlapping peptide pool stimulation. This TCR came from a human donor who received a COVID-19 vaccine. The chain carries TRBV10-1 and TRBJ1-4; 10 bases are a match to TRBD1. CDR3 region: CASSEGTGDEKLFF. In DNA form, the CDR3 reads TGCGCCAGCAGTGAGGGGACAGGGGATGAAAAACTGTTTTTT.